The rows below give T cell receptor beta chains drawn from one sample of a study of cytomegalovirus exposure and HLA in healthy donors. Clones were read by immunoSEQ multiplex PCR, and TCRdb kept only the in-frame ones, dropping some. The table includes roughly 150,000 clones, around 75% detected once. Sequencing input: PBMCs. Receptors originate from a male donor in good health and CMV-seronegative. Both conserved end residues are part of each CDR3. The D gene is left open where the match is weak. Size values are once, few and many counts, or a class for expanded clones, and some rows have none.

d_gene | j_gene | v_gene | abundance | CDR3nt | CDR3aa
. | TRBJ1-1 | TRBV9 | once | TGTGCCAGCAGCGGAACAGGAGATTACACTGAAGCTTTCTTT | CASSGTGDYTEAFF
. | TRBJ2-1 | TRBV7-8 | . | TGTGCCAGCGAGAGGGCGGATTGGGACAATGAGCAGTTCTTC | CASERADWDNEQFF
. | TRBJ2-1 | TRBV4-1 | few | TGCGCCAGCAGCCAAGTATCGGAGACCTACAATGAGCAGTTCTTC | CASSQVSETYNEQFF
. | TRBJ2-7 | TRBV29-1 | . | TGCAGCGTTAGAACGGGACACGAACACGAGCAGTACTTC | CSVRTGHEHEQYF
. | TRBJ2-3 | TRBV7-2 | . | TGTGCCAGCAGCTCCGCGACAGCGTATTACACAGATACGCAGTATTTT | CASSSATAYYTDTQYF
TRBD1 | TRBJ1-5 | TRBV6-1 | . | TGTGCCAGCAGTGACGCCGGGACAGGGGGAGGGTATAGCAATCAGCCCCAGCATTTT | CASSDAGTGGGYSNQPQHF
TRBD1 | TRBJ2-5 | TRBV5-1 | . | TGCGCCAGCACCCCGGGGACAGGGGGCGCGGAGACCCAGTACTTC | CASTPGTGGAETQYF
. | TRBJ2-1 | TRBV29-1 | . | TGCAGCGTTGAAGATCCGGGGAGCTCCTACAATGAGCAGTTCTTC | CSVEDPGSSYNEQFF
. | TRBJ2-7 | TRBV21-1 | . | TGTGCCAGCAGCTCCCGGGAGGGGTATTACGAGCAGTACTTC | CASSSREGYYEQYF
. | TRBJ2-7 | TRBV19 | few | TGTGCCAGTAGTATAAACAGGGTTGTCAACGAGCAGTACTTC | CASSINRVVNEQYF
. | TRBJ1-1 | TRBV4-1 | . | TGCGCCAGCAGCCAAGATGGGGCGCCGAACACTGAAGCTTTCTTT | CASSQDGAPNTEAFF
TRBD2 | TRBJ2-2 | TRBV4-3 | once | TGCGCCAGCAGCCGAGGACTAGCGGGAGGTTACACCGGGGAGCTGTTTTTT | CASSRGLAGGYTGELFF
. | TRBJ2-7 | TRBV27 | few | TGTGCCAGCACTTCGCCGGGATTCTACGAGCAGTACTTC | CASTSPGFYEQYF
. | TRBJ1-6 | TRBV11-2 | . | TGTGCCAGCAGCTTACAAACGGTTAATTCACCCCTCCACTTT | CASSLQTVNSPLHF
TRBD2 | TRBJ2-7 | TRBV5-1 | . | TGCGCCAGCAGCTTCCTAGCGGGGGGCCCCGAGCAGTACTTC | CASSFLAGGPEQYF
TRBD1 | TRBJ1-1 | TRBV29-1 | . | TGCAGCACTACAGCACAGGGGGATGGGTCTGAAGCTTTCTTT | CSTTAQGDGSEAFF
TRBD2 | TRBJ2-1 | TRBV19 | . | TGTGCCAGTAGCCAACATAGCGGGAGACGAAACAATGAGCAGTTCTTC | CASSQHSGRRNNEQFF
. | TRBJ1-1 | TRBV5-1 | . | TGCGTCAGCAGCTTGTCGGTGAACACTGAAGCTTTCTTT | CVSSLSVNTEAFF
. | TRBJ2-5 | TRBV6-5 | . | TGTGCCAGCAGTACGCCTCTAGAGGAAGAAGAGACCCAGTACTTC | CASSTPLEEEETQYF
TRBD1 | TRBJ2-1 | TRBV7-9 | . | TGTGCCAGCAGCTTCCGGGACAGATCCTTCAATGAGCAGTTCTTC | CASSFRDRSFNEQFF
TRBD1 | TRBJ2-5 | TRBV4-1 | few | TGCGCCAGCAGCCTTGGACAGGGTCCCACAGAGACCCAGTACTTC | CASSLGQGPTETQYF
. | TRBJ2-3 | TRBV2 | . | TGTGCCAGCGTCCGGACGGACTCCGGGGAAGATACGCAGTATTTT | CASVRTDSGEDTQYF
TRBD2 | TRBJ2-2 | TRBV25-1 | . | TGTGCCAGCAGTCCGTTAGGGGAGGGCACCGGGGAGCTGTTTTTT | CASSPLGEGTGELFF
TRBD2 | TRBJ2-1 | TRBV28 | . | TGTGCCAGCATAGTGTCGGGACTAGCATTCAATGAGCAGTTCTTC | CASIVSGLAFNEQFF
. | TRBJ2-3 | TRBV4-2 | . | TGTGCCAGCAGCCAAGAAACCCTAGGGGTCACAGATACGCAGTATTTT | CASSQETLGVTDTQYF